These 19 T cell receptor beta chains were sequenced from one sample in a study of shared clonotypes between healthy human individuals. TCRdb keeps only in-frame clones here, not all; method: immunoSEQ multiplex PCR. The table includes 2 million to 2.5 million clones, 93% detected once. The specimen was naive CD4+ T cells from PBMCs. Described subset: CD45RA+ positively selected. The source is a man between 18 and 29 years old in good health. Some clones in this sample may be carry-over from other donors' samples.

V and J are TRBV5-1 and TRBJ1-3, with D perhaps TRBD1 (5 bases). V lost 0 bases and J lost 0, with 13 bases in between. Germline assignment: CDR1 SGHRS and CDR2 YFSETQ. The CDR3 runs to 17 residues. CDR3 sequence: CASSLGQTKSSGNTIYF. In DNA, the CDR3 is TGCGCCAGCAGCTTGGGACAGACTAAGAGCTCTGGAAACACCATATATTTT.

This chain uses TRBV7-2 with TRBJ1-2, with 11 bases lining up with TRBD1. The CDR3 is made up of 16 amino acids. V dropped 5 bases and J dropped 5; count of bases not matched to a gene: 10. The germline V gene encodes CDR1 SGHTA and CDR2 FQGNSA. CDR3 amino acids: CASSRGQGAVRYGYTF. DNA of the CDR3: TGTGCCAGCAGCCGAGGACAGGGGGCTGTAAGGTATGGCTACACCTTC.

A single count supports this clone. The chain couples TRBV5-6 to TRBJ1-3; D ambiguous. Per the germline V gene, CDR1 is SGHDT and CDR2 is YYEEEE. Trimming removed 4 bases from V and 5 bases from J, with 13 bases in between. The CDR3 contains 14 residues. CDR3 coding DNA: TGTGCCAGCAGCCCCGCCGGCAGCAGAAACACCATATATTTT. Its protein is CASSPAGSRNTIYF.

The J gene is TRBJ2-5, the V gene TRBV27; 9 nucleotides match TRBD2. This CDR3 has 14 residues. J lost 4 bases, V lost 6 bases, and 6 bases had no gene match. Germline assignment: CDR1 MNHEY and CDR2 SMNVEV (reference sequence). CDR3 nucleotides: TGTGCCAGCAGCCTTGGGACTAGCCGAGAGACCCAGTACTTC. This encodes CASSLGTSRETQYF.

As regards this clone: This sample includes further DNA sequences coding for the same CDR3. J is TRBJ2-5 and V is TRBV5-1; 14 bases are a match to TRBD2. J was trimmed by 5 bases and V by 4 bases; bases with no gene match: 7. This CDR3 has 16 amino acids. Germline CDR1 and CDR2: SGHRS and YFSETQ. The CDR3 loop reads CASSLGTSGSAETQYF. In DNA, the CDR3 is TGCGCCAGCAGCCTAGGGACTAGCGGGAGTGCGGAGACCCAGTACTTC.

This clone was seen just once. The chain employs TRBV28 and TRBJ2-7; TRBD1 matches at 7 bases. This CDR3 is built from 15 residues. Trimming took 6 bases from V and 3 from J; bases not matched to a gene: 11. Germline V CDR1 and CDR2: MDHEN, SYDVKM. The CDR3 region is CASSPDRARGYEQYF. The CDR3, as DNA: TGTGCCAGCAGCCCCGACAGGGCCCGGGGCTACGAGCAGTACTTC.

In this sample, this clone turned up once. V gene TRBV29-1 combines with J gene TRBJ2-7; 7 nucleotides line up with TRBD1. This CDR3 spans 11 amino acids. With 7 bases clipped from V and 3 bases from J, the junction kept 3 bases outside the gene matches. Germline V gives CDR1 SQVTM, CDR2 ANQGSEA. CDR3 region: CSGGQDYEQYF. The CDR3 nucleotides read TGCAGCGGCGGACAGGACTACGAGCAGTACTTC.

The chain joins TRBV6-5 to TRBJ2-5; D is unclear. The J call may be in error: the DNA end matches TRBJ2-7 better. In germline, CDR1 is MNHEY, CDR2 SVGAGI. This CDR3 has 12 amino acids. The DNA for the CDR3 is TGTGCCAGCAGGCCGACATTGGGCGAGCAGTACTTC. Translated: CASRPTLGEQYF.

The chain combines TRBV19 with TRBJ1-2; D uncertain. There are 14 residues in the CDR3. The germline V gene encodes CDR1 LNHDA and CDR2 SQIVND (reference sequence). Trimming removed 3 bases from V and 1 base from J, with 9 bases in between. CDR3 nucleotides: TGTGCCAGTAGTATCAGAATAAATAACTATGGCTACACCTTC. Encoded protein: CASSIRINNYGYTF.

This clone was seen once. The V and J genes are TRBV29-1 and TRBJ2-1, with 8 nucleotides matching TRBD1. The CDR3 consists of 17 residues. V gave up 3 bases and J gave up 0 bases; unmatched junction bases: 10. The germline V gene has CDR1 SQVTM and CDR2 ANQGSEA. CDR3 nucleotide sequence: TGCAGCGTTGAGGCTACGGGACAGGCGAGCTCCTACAATGAGCAGTTCTTC. As protein: CSVEATGQASSYNEQFF.

The gene calls are TRBV11-2 and TRBJ1-2; possible D gene TRBD1, 5 bases. Germline values: CDR1 SGHAT, CDR2 FQNNGV. The CDR3 extends over 14 amino acids. V lost 0 bases and J lost 3, with 8 bases in between. The CDR3 loop is CASSLDRGDYGYTF. The CDR3 nucleotides read TGTGCCAGCAGCTTAGATCGGGGGGACTATGGCTACACCTTC.

A note on this clone: Different DNA sequences within this sample yield the same CDR3. V is TRBV9 and J is TRBJ1-1, with 7 bases lining up with TRBD1. After removal of 4 bases from V and 1 base from J, the junction contained 4 bases not matched to a gene. The CDR3 has 14 residues. Germline CDR1 SGDLS, CDR2 YYNGEE. CDR3 loop: CASSPRTGNTEAFF. The CDR3 coding sequence is TGTGCCAGCAGCCCGCGGACAGGGAACACTGAAGCTTTCTTT.

The rearrangement links TRBV14 to TRBJ2-5; possibly TRBD2 for D (6 bases). This CDR3 contains 14 residues. Trimming cost V 4 bases and J 5 bases, with 14 bases left between them. CDR1 and CDR2 (germline): SGHDN, FVKESK. The CDR3 loop is CASSLPGLWETQYF. For the CDR3, the DNA is TGTGCCAGCAGCCTACCGGGACTTTGGGAGACCCAGTACTTC.

The rearrangement uses TRBV4-1 and TRBJ1-6, with 9 positions matching TRBD1. Trimming took 1 base from V and 4 from J; bases not matched to a gene: 11. The germline gives CDR1 MGHRA, CDR2 YSYEKL. The CDR3 contains 19 residues. DNA for the CDR3: TGCGCCAGCAGCCAAGCCCGGGACAGGGACGGGCTATATAATTCACCCCTCCACTTT. Encoded protein: CASSQARDRDGLYNSPLHF.

The V and J genes are TRBV5-4 and TRBJ1-1; no clear D gene. Germline-derived CDR1 and CDR2 are SGHNT and YYREEE (reference sequence). Trimming shortened V by 4 bases and J by 3 bases, and 4 bases separated the two germline ends. This CDR3 spans 11 amino acids. The CDR3 DNA reads TGTGCCAGCAGCCGAGACACTGAAGCTTTCTTT. Protein sequence: CASSRDTEAFF.

The rearrangement uses TRBV28 and TRBJ2-1; D is perhaps TRBD1 or TRBD2 (6 bases each). Germline-derived CDR1 and CDR2 are MDHEN and SYDVKM. Trimming took off 6 bases at V and 5 bases at J, with 20 bases between the two ends. The CDR3 consists of 16 residues. In DNA form, the CDR3 reads TGTGCCAGCAGCCCCGTGACGGGGGCCCCCGACAATGAGCAGTTCTTC. Translation: CASSPVTGAPDNEQFF.

With respect to this clone: Other DNA sequences of this sample code for an identical CDR3. The chain employs TRBV6-5 and TRBJ1-2; D remains ambiguous. The germline V and J ends were trimmed by 0 bases and 7 bases, with 9 bases remaining between them. There are 13 residues in the CDR3. Germline V CDR1 and CDR2: MNHEY, SVGAGI. CDR3 nucleotide sequence: TGTGCCAGCAGTTACTCGGTCTTCCGTGGCTACACCTTC. As protein: CASSYSVFRGYTF.

Comments on this clone: Other DNA sequences in the same sample also yield this CDR3. The genes are TRBV5-1 and TRBJ2-3, with D hard to call. Trimming took 4 bases from V and 0 from J, leaving 6 bases between them. The CDR3 totals 13 residues. Germline V gives CDR1 SGHRS, CDR2 YFSETQ. Written as DNA, the CDR3 is TGCGCCAGCAGCGGCGGCAGCACAGATACGCAGTATTTT. This translates into CASSGGSTDTQYF.

This clone showed up just once. This chain connects TRBV12-5 to TRBJ2-3, with TRBD2 matching 11 bases. J lost 3 bases, V lost 7 bases, and 9 bases had no gene match. This CDR3 is 16 amino acids long. Germline values: CDR1 LGHNT, CDR2 FRNRAP. The CDR3 DNA is TGTGCTAGTGCCCTAAGGACTAGCGGGTATACAGATACGCAGTATTTT. Its protein product is CASALRTSGYTDTQYF. Full variable domain (outside the CDR3, taken from reference TRBV12-5 and TRBJ2-3): DARVTQTPRHKVTEMGQEVTMRCQPILGHNTVFWYRQTMMQGLELLAYFRNRAPLDDSGMPKDRFSAEMPDATLATLKIQPSEPRDSAVYFCASALRTSGYTDTQYFGPGTRLTVL.